The 8 T cell receptor beta chains below all came from one sample that was sequenced in a study of post-analysis software for immune sequencing data. Carried by the TCR beta cDNA libraries were unique molecular identifiers. TCRdb analysed the PCR reads with MiXCR anew, one entry per CDR3 protein. Of hundreds of thousands of distinct CDR3 sequences listed, roughly three fifths are singletons. Findings of the study overall: Patients had higher frequencies than controls of about 5 TRBV segments, including TRBV5-6, TRBV5-1 and TRBV20-1.

Their target antigens are unknown. The specimen was blood. All receptors derive from a girl under 10 years old with multiple sclerosis.

The gene calls are TRBV7-2 and TRBJ1-2, with TRBD1 identical over 7 bases. With 5 bases clipped from V and 3 bases from J, the junction kept 12 bases outside the gene matches. The V gene's germline CDR1 is SGHTA and CDR2 FQGNSA. CDR3 length: 16 amino acids. The CDR3 loop reads CASSPRQGLGDYGYTF. Here the CDR3 DNA reads TGTGCCAGCAGCCCGAGACAGGGTCTAGGCGACTATGGCTACACCTTC.

The CDR3 nucleotides read TGTGCCAGCAGCCCTCAGGGGGTTGGGGACACTGAAGCTTTCTTT. Amino acids: CASSPQGVGDTEAFF. This sequence joins TRBV7-3 and TRBJ1-1, with 7 bases aligning to TRBD1. This CDR3 is 15 amino acids long. The trim removed 5 bases at V and 3 bases at J, leaving 9 bases unmatched. Germline assignment: CDR1 SGHTA and CDR2 FQGTGA. The full variable domain, its missing parts supplied by reference TRBV7-3 and TRBJ1-1, is GAGVSQTPSNKVTEKGKYVELRCDPISGHTALYWYRQSLGQGPEFLIYFQGTGAADDSGLPNDRFFAVRPEGSVSTLKIQRTERGDSAVYLCASSPQGVGDTEAFFGQGTRLTVV.

The chain has TRBV2 and TRBJ2-1; D is ambiguous. CDR1 is SNHLY, CDR2 FYNNEI, per germline. The V end lost 6 bases, the J end lost 9 bases, and 15 bases lay between the germline ends. CDR3 length equals 13 residues. The DNA for the CDR3 is TGTGCCAGCAGCCTAAAACATGGGGTTGAGCAGTTCTTC. This encodes CASSLKHGVEQFF. The full variable domain, with the rest looked up from reference TRBV2 and TRBJ2-1, is EPEVTQTPSHQVTQMGQEVILRCVPISNHLYFYWYRQILGQKVEFLVSFYNNEISEKSEIFDDQFSVERPDGSNFTLKIRSTKLEDSAMYFCASSLKHGVEQFFGPGTRLTVL.

This chain connects TRBV7-3 to TRBJ2-3; D is unresolved. CDR1 is SGHTA, CDR2 FQGTGA, per germline. Trimming took off 5 bases at V and 0 bases at J, with 12 bases between the two ends. The CDR3 consists of 15 residues. The CDR3 loop reads CASSQRRMSTDTQYF. The DNA for the CDR3 is TGTGCCAGCAGCCAAAGACGAATGAGCACAGATACGCAGTATTTT.

The chain employs TRBV25-1 and TRBJ2-1; D is unclear. Germline-derived CDR1 and CDR2 are MGHDK and SYGVNS. The V end was cut by 3 bases, the J end by 7 bases, with 7 bases between. The CDR3 loop spans 12 amino acids. The CDR3 nucleotides are TGTGCCAGCAGTGAGGCAGGTAATGAGCAGTTCTTC. It yields the protein CASSEAGNEQFF.

CDR3 in DNA: TGCGCCAGCAGCCAAGCCCCGGCGGATAATTCACCCCTCCACTTT. This encodes CASSQAPADNSPLHF. This chain joins TRBV4-1 and TRBJ1-6; no reliable D call. Between the trimmed V and J ends, which lost 1 base and 5 bases, there was a span of 9 bases. Per germline, CDR1 MGHRA and CDR2 YSYEKL. The CDR3 covers 15 residues.

The V gene is TRBV20-1, the J gene TRBJ2-3; D is uncertain. V lost 0 bases and J lost 0, with 10 bases in between. CDR1 is DFQATT, CDR2 SNEGSKA, per germline (reference sequence). The CDR3 has 15 amino acids. In DNA form, the CDR3 reads TGCAGTGCTAGAGATACTCGGGTTAGCACAGATACGCAGTATTTT. This sequence encodes CSARDTRVSTDTQYF.

The chain joins TRBV7-9 to TRBJ2-1, with D maybe TRBD2 (6 bases). Germline CDR1 and CDR2: SEHNR and FQNEAQ (reference sequence). The CDR3 sequence is 16 residues long. The V and J ends lost 1 base and 2 bases respectively, with 12 bases between them. This chain's CDR3 is CASSLVRGLTYNEQFF. The DNA of the CDR3 is TGTGCCAGCAGCTTAGTGCGGGGCCTAACCTACAATGAGCAGTTCTTC.